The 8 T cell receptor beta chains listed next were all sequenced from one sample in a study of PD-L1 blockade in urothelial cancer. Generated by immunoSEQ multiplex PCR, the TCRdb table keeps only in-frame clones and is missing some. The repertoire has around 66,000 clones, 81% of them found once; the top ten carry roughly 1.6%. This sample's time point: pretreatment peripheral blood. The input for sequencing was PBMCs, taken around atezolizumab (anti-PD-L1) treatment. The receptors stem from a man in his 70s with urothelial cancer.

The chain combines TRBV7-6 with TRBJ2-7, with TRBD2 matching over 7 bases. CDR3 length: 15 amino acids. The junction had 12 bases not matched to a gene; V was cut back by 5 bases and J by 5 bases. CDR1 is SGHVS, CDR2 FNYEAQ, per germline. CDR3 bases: TGTGCCAGCAGCCTACTATCGCAGGGAGGGAACGAGCAGTACTTC. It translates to CASSLLSQGGNEQYF.

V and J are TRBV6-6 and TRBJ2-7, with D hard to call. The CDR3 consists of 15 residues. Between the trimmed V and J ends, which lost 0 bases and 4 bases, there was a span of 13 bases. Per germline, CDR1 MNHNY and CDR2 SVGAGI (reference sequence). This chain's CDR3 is CASSYSTSWSYEQYF. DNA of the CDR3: TGTGCCAGCAGTTACTCGACTTCCTGGTCTTACGAGCAGTACTTC.

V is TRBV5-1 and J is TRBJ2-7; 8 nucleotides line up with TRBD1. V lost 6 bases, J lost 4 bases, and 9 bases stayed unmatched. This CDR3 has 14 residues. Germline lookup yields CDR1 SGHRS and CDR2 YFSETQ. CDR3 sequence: CASNAGGDPYEQYF. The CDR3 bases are TGCGCCAGCAACGCAGGGGGCGATCCATACGAGCAGTACTTC.

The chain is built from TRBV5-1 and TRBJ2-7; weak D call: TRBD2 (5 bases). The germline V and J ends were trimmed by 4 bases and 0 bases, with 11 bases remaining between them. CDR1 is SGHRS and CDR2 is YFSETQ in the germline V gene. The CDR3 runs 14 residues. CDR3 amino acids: CASSPDLGSYEQYF. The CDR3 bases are TGCGCCAGCAGCCCGGACTTGGGCTCCTACGAGCAGTACTTC.

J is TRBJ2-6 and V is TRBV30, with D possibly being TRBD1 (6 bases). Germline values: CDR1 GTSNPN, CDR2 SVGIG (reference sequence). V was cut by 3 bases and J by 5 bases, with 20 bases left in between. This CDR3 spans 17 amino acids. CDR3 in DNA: TGTGCCTGGAGGGTCTCGGATGACAGGTGCCGGGCCAACGTCCTGACTTTC. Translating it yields CAWRVSDDRCRANVLTF.

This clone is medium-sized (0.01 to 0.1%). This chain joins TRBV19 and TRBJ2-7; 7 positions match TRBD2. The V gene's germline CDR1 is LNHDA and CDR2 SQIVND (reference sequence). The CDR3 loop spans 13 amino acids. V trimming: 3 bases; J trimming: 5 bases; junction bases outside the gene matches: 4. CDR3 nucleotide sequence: TGTGCCAGTAGTATCAGCGGGATTAACGAGCAGTACTTC. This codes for CASSISGINEQYF.

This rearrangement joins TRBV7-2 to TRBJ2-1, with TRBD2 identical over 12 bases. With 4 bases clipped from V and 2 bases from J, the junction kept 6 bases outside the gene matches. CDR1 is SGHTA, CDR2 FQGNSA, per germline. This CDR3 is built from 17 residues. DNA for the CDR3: TGTGCCAGCAGCTCGAGACTAGCGGGAGAGGCCTACAATGAGCAGTTCTTC. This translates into CASSSRLAGEAYNEQFF.

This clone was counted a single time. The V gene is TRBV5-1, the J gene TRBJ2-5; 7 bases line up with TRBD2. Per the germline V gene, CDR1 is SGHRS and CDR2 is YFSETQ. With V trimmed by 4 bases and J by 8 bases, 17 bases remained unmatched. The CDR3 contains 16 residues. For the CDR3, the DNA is TGCGCCAGCAGCGATCCAGGACTAGGTGTAGGGAGAACCCAGTACTTC. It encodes CASSDPGLGVGRTQYF. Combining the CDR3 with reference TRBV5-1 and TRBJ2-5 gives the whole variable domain KAGVTQTPRYLIKTRGQQVTLSCSPISGHRSVSWYQQTPGQGLQFLFEYFSETQRNKGNFPGRFSGRQFSNSRSEMNVSTLELGDSALYLCASSDPGLGVGRTQYFGPGTRLLVL.